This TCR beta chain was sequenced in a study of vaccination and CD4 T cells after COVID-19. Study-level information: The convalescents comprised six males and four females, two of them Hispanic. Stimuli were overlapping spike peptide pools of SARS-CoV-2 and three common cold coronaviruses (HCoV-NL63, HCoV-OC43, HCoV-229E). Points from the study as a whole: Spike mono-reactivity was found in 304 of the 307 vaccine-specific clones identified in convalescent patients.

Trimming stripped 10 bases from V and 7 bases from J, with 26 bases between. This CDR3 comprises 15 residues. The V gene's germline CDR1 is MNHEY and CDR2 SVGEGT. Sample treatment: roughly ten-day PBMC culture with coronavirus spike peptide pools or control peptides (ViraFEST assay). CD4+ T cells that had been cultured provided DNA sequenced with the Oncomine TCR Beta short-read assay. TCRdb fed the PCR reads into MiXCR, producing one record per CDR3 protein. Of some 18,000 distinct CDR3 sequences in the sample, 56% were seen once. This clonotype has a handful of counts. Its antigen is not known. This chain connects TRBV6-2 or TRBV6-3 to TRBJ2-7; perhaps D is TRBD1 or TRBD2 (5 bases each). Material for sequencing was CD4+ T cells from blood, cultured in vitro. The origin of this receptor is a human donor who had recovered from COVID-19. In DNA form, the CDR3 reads TGTGCCACCCACTCGGGTCCGGGACCTGAGGGGGAGCAGTACTTC. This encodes CATHSGPGPEGEQYF.